The subject of this entry is one TCR beta chain. Clones were sequenced by immunoSEQ multiplex PCR, and TCRdb holds only the in-frame ones, with some missing. Among around 100,000 clones listed, roughly 83% were seen once. This sample was taken from a study of T cell responses to AZD1222 COVID-19 vaccine. Per germline, CDR1 SQVTM and CDR2 ANQGSEA. Trimming left V 4 bases short and J 2 bases short, with 14 bases between. This CDR3 comprises 14 residues. The receptor was derived from an adult in good health. The specimen comprised peripheral blood, sampled on day 0 of AZD1222 vaccination. V and J are TRBV29-1 and TRBJ2-5; either TRBD1 or TRBD2 may supply D (5 bases each). CDR3 sequence (DNA): TGCAGCGTTGCAAACCGGGACCTTCAAGAGACCCAGTACTTC. Encoded protein: CSVANRDLQETQYF.